This T cell receptor beta chain was identified in a study of T cell responses to AZD1222 COVID-19 vaccine. Points from the study as a whole: There were repertoire samples only from the period after the peak T cell response.

V dropped 5 bases and J dropped 3 bases, with 1 base sitting between them. CDR3 length: 10 residues. Looked up from germline, CDR1 is LGHNT and CDR2 is FRNRAP. The table lists this clone with a few counts. No antigen is known for it. Some clones are missing from TCRdb's copy, which holds only in-frame ones; the method was immunoSEQ multiplex PCR. The data hold roughly 79,000 clones, with around four fifths observed a single time. The source was peripheral blood, collected on day 0 of AZD1222 vaccination. This chain links TRBV12-5 with TRBJ1-2; D is ambiguous. The origin of this receptor is an adult in good health. The DNA for the CDR3 is TGTGCTAGTGGTGACTATGGCTACACCTTC. Protein product: CASGDYGYTF.